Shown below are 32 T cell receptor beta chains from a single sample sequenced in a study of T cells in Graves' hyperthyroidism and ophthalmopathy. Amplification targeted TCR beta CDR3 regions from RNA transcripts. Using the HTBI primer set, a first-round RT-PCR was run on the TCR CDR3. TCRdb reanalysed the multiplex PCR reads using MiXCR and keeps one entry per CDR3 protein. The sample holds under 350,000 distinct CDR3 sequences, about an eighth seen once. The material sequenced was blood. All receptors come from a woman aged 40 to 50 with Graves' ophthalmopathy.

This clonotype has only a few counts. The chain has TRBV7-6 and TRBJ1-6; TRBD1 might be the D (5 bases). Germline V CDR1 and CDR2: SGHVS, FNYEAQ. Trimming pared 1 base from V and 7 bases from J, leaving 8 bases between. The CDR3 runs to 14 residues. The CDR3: CASSLGGENSPLHF. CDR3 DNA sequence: TGTGCCAGCAGCTTAGGAGGGGAGAATTCACCCCTCCACTTT.

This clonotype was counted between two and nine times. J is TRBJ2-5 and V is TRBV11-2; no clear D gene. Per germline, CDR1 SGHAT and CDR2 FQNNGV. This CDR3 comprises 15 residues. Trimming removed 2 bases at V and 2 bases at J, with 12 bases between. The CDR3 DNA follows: TGTGCCAGCAGCTTATTCTATTCTGGGCAAGAGACCCAGTACTTC. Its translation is CASSLFYSGQETQYF.

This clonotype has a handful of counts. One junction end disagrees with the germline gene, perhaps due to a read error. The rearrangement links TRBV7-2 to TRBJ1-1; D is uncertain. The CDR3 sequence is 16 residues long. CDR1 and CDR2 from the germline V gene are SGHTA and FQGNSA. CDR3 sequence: CASSLAGRRANTVAFF. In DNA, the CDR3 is TGTGCCAGCAGCTTAGCAGGACGGAGGGCGAACACTGTAGCTTTCTTT.

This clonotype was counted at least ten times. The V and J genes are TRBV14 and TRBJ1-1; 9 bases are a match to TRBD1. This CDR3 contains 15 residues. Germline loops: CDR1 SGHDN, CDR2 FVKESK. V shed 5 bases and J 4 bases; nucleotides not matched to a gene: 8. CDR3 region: CASSERQGVGTEAFF. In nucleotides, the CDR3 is TGTGCCAGCAGCGAACGACAGGGGGTAGGCACTGAAGCTTTCTTT.

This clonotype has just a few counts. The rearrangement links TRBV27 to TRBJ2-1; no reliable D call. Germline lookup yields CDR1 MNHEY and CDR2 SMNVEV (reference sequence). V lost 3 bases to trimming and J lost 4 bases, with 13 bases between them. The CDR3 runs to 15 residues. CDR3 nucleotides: TGTGCCAGCAGTTTTGGGCCTTCAGAATACAATGAGCAGTTCTTC. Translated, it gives CASSFGPSEYNEQFF.

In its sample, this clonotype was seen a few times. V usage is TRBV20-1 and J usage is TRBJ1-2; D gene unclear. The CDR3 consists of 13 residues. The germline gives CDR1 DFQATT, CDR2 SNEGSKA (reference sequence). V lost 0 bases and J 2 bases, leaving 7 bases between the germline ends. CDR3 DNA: TGCAGTGCTAGAGAGTCCCAGAACTATGGCTACACCTTC. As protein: CSARESQNYGYTF.

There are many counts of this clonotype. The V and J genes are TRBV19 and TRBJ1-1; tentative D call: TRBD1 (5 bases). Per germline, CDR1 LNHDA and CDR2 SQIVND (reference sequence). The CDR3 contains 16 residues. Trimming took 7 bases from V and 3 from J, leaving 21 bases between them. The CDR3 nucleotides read TGTGCCAGTACCGGCCTTAGAACAGGCTCCTACACTGAAGCTTTCTTT. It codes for CASTGLRTGSYTEAFF.

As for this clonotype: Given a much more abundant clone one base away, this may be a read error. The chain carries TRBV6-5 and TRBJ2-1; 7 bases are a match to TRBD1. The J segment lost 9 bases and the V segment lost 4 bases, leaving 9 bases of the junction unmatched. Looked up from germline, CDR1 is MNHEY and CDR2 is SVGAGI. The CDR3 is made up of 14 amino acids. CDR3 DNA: TGTGCCAGCAGTTGGACGCGACAGGGAGCTGAGCAGTTCTTC. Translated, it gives CASSWTRQGAEQFF.

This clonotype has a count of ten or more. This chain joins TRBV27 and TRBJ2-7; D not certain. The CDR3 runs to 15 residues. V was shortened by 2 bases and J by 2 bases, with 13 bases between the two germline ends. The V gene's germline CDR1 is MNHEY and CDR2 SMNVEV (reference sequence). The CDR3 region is CASSLKPSTTYEQYF. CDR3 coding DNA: TGTGCCAGCAGTTTAAAGCCGAGTACCACCTACGAGCAGTACTTC.

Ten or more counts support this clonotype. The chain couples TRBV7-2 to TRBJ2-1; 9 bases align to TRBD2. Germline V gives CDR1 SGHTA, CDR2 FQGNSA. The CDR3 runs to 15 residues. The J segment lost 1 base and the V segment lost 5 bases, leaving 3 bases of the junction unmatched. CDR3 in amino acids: CASSPTSGSYNEQFF. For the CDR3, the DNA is TGTGCCAGCAGCCCGACTAGCGGTTCCTACAATGAGCAGTTCTTC.

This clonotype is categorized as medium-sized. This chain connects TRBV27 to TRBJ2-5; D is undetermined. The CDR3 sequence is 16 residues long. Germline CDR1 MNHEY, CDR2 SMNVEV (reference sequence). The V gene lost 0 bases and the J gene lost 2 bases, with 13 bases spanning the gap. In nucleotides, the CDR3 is TGTGCCAGCAGTTTATCGTTTTGGCAGCCACAAGAGACCCAGTACTTC. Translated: CASSLSFWQPQETQYF.

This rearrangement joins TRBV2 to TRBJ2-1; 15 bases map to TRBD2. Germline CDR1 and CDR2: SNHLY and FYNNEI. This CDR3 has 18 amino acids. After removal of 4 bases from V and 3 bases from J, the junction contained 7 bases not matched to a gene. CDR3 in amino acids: CASSGTSGRAVYYNEQFF. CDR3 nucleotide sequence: TGTGCCAGCAGTGGGACTAGCGGGAGGGCCGTCTACTACAATGAGCAGTTCTTC.

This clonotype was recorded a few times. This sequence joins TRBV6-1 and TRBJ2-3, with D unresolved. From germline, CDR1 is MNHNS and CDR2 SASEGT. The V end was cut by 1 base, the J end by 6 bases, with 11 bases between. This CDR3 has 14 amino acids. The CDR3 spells CASSEEAGSDTQYF. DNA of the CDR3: TGTGCCAGCAGTGAAGAGGCAGGCTCTGATACGCAGTATTTT.

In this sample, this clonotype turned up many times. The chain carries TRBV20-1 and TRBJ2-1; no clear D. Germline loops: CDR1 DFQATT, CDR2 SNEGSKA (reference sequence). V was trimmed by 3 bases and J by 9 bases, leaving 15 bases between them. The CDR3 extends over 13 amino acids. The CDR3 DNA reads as TGCAGTGCTAGTAGGCAGACTCCCCCTGAGCAGTTCTTC. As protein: CSASRQTPPEQFF.

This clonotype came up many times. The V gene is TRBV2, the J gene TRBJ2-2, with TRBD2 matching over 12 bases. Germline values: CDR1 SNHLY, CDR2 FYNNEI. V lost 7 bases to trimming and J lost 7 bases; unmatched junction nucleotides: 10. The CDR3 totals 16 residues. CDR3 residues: CASTEASGRAGGELFF. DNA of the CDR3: TGTGCCAGCACAGAAGCTAGCGGGAGGGCCGGCGGGGAGCTGTTTTTT.

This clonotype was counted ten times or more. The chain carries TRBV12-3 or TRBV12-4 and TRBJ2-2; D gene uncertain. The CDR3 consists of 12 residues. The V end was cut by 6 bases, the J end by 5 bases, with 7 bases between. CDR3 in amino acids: CASSTTTGELFF. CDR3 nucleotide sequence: TGTGCCAGCAGCACTACTACCGGGGAGCTGTTTTTT.

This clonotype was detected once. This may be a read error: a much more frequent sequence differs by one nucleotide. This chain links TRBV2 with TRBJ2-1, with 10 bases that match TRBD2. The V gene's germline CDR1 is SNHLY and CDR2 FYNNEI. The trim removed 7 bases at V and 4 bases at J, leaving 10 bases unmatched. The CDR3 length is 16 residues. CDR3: CASKQSRTSGYNEQFF. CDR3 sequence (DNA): TGTGCCAGCAAACAATCCCGGACTAGCGGTTACAATGAGCAGTTCTTC.

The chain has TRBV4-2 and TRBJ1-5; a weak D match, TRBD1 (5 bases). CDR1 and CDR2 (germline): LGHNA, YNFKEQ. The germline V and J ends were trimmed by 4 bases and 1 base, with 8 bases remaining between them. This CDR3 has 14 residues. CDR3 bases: TGTGCCAGCAGCCTATACAGGAGCAATCAGCCCCAGCATTTT. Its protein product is CASSLYRSNQPQHF.

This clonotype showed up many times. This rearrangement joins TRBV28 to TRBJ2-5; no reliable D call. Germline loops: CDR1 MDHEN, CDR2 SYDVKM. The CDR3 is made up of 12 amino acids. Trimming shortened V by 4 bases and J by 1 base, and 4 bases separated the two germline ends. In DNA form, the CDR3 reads TGTGCCAGCAGTTCCGCCCAAGAGACCCAGTACTTC. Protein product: CASSSAQETQYF.

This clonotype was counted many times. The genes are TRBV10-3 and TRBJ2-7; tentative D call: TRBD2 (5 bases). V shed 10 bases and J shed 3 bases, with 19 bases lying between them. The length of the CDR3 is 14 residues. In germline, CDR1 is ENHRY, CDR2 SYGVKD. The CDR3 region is CATSVGAEHYEQYF. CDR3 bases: TGTGCCACCTCGGTCGGAGCGGAGCACTACGAGCAGTACTTC.

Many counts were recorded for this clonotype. CDR3 DNA: TGTGCCACCAGCCGAGCGGGGGGAAGTTACGAGCAGTACTTC. Translation: CATSRAGGSYEQYF. V gene TRBV15 combines with J gene TRBJ2-7; 9 nucleotides match TRBD2. The trim removed 5 bases at V and 4 bases at J, leaving 6 bases unmatched. From germline, CDR1 is LNHNV and CDR2 YYDKDF (reference sequence). The length of the CDR3 is 14 residues.

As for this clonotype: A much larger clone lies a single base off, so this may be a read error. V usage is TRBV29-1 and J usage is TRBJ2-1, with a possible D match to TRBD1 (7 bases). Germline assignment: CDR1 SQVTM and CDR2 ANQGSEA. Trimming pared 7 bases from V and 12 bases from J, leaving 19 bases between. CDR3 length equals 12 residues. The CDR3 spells CSDRPGGSGQFF. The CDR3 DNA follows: TGCAGCGACCGCCCAGGGGGGAGCGGGCAGTTCTTC.

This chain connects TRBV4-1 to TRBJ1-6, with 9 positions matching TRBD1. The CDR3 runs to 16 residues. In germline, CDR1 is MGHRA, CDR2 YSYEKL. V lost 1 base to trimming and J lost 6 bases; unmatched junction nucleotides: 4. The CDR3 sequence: CASSQGGGQGNSPLHF. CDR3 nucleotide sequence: TGCGCCAGCAGCCAAGGGGGGGGACAGGGTAATTCACCCCTCCACTTT.

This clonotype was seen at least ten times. CDR3 bases: TGCGCCAGCAGCTCGGGGATGACAGATACGCAGTATTTT. It specifies CASSSGMTDTQYF. The chain recombines TRBV10-2 with TRBJ2-3; the D gene is possibly TRBD2 (5 bases). V dropped 6 bases and J dropped 3 bases, with 10 bases sitting between them. CDR3 size: 13 residues. CDR1 is WSHSY and CDR2 is SAAADI in the germline V gene.

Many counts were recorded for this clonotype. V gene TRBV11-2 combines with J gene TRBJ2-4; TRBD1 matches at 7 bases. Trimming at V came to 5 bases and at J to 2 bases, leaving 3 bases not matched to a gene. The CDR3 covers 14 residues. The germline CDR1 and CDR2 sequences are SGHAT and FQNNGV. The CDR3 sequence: CASSPGQTKNIQYF. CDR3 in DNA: TGTGCCAGCAGCCCGGGACAGACCAAAAACATTCAGTACTTC.

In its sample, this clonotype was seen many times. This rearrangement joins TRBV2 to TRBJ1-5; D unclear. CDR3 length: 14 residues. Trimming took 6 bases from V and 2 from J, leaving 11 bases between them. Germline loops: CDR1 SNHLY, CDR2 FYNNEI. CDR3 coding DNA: TGTGCCAGCAGCCTCCCAATCGGCAATCAGCCCCAGCATTTT. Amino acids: CASSLPIGNQPQHF.

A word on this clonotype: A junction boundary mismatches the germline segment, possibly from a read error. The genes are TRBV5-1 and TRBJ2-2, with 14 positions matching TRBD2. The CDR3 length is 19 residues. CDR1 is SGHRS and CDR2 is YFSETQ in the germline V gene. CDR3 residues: CASSPLGTSGGSNTGELFF. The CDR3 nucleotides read TGCGCCAGCAGCCCCCTCGGGACTAGCGGGGGATCGAACACCGGGGAGCTGTTCTTT.

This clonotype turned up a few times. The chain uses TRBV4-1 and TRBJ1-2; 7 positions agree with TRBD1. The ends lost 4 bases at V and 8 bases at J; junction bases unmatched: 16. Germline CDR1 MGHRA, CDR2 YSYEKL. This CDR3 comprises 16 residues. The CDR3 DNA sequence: TGCGCCAGCAGCCTATCGGACAGGTCCCGTCAGCGCGGCTACACCTTC. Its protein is CASSLSDRSRQRGYTF.

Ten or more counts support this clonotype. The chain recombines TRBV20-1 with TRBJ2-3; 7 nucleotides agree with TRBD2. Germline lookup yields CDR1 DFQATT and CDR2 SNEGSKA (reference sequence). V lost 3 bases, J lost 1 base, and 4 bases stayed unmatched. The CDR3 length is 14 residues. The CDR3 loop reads CSASPLARTDTQYF. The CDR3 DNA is TGCAGTGCTAGCCCACTAGCGCGCACAGATACGCAGTATTTT.

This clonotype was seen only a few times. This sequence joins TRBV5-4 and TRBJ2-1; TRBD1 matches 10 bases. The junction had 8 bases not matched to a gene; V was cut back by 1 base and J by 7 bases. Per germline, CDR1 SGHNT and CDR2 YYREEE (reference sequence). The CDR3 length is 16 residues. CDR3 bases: TGTGCCAGCAGCTTGCCAATCCGACAGGGGGCGAATGAGCAGTTCTTC. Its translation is CASSLPIRQGANEQFF.

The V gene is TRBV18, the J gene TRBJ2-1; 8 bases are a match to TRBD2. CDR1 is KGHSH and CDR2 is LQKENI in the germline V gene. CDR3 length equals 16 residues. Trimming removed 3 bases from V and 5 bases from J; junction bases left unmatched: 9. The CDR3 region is CASSPLAGAPNNEQFF. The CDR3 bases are TGTGCCAGCTCACCTCTAGCGGGCGCCCCCAACAATGAGCAGTTCTTC. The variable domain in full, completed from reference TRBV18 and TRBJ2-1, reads NAGVMQNPRHLVRRRGQEARLRCSPMKGHSHVYWYRQLPEEGLKFMVYLQKENIIDESGMPKERFSAEFPKEGPSILRIQQVVRGDSAAYFCASSPLAGAPNNEQFFGPGTRLTVL.

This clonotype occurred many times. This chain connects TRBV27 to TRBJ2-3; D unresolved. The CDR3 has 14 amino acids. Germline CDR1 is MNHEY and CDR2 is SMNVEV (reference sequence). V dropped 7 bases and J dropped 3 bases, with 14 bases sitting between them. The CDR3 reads CASKANLGTDTQYF. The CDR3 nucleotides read TGTGCCAGCAAGGCCAACCTGGGTACAGATACGCAGTATTTT.